This TCR beta chain was sequenced in a study of blood T cell repertoires in COVID-19. As for the study in general: Specimens from acute and convalescent COVID-19 originated in the United States, Italy and Spain.

Here immunoSEQ multiplex PCR was the method, and the copy in TCRdb shows in-frame clones only, minus some. The sample has fewer than 200,000 clones, roughly four fifths seen once. Germline V gives CDR1 LGHNA, CDR2 YSLEER. The CDR3 sequence is 13 residues long. V shed 1 base and J 8 bases; nucleotides not matched to a gene: 4. The specimen was peripheral blood. This chain joins TRBV4-3 and TRBJ1-1; 7 nucleotides agree with TRBD1. This sequence originates from a woman in her 70s with COVID-19, enrolled during active disease. The CDR3 sequence is CASSQVTGLEAFF. The CDR3 coding sequence is TGCGCCAGCAGCCAAGTGACAGGGTTGGAAGCTTTCTTT.